The next 15 T cell receptor beta chains were all read from a single sample in a study of technical replicates of blood from a handful of donors. Assay used: immunoSEQ multiplex PCR; TCRdb lists only in-frame clones, some missing. The sample includes tens of thousands of clones, 94% of them seen just once. The sample comprised T cells isolated from PBMCs. The receptors stem from a human donor in good health.

The rearrangement uses TRBV6-6 and TRBJ2-1; the D gene is possibly TRBD1 (6 bases). The CDR3 is 14 amino acids. The V gene lost 2 bases and the J gene lost 5 bases, with 10 bases spanning the gap. From germline, CDR1 is MNHNY and CDR2 SVGAGI (reference sequence). CDR3 residues: CASSYPDRHNEQFF. The CDR3 nucleotides are TGTGCCAGCAGTTACCCCGACAGGCACAATGAGCAGTTCTTC.

The chain couples TRBV9 to TRBJ2-7; TRBD1 matches 7 bases. The CDR3 covers 14 residues. CDR1 is SGDLS and CDR2 is YYNGEE in the germline V gene. Trimming took 4 bases from V and 3 from J; bases not matched to a gene: 7. CDR3 DNA sequence: TGTGCCAGCAGCCCAGGACAGGTTGGCTACGAGCAGTACTTC. Translating gives CASSPGQVGYEQYF. The variable domain in full, completed from reference TRBV9 and TRBJ2-7, reads DSGVTQTPKHLITATGQRVTLRCSPRSGDLSVYWYQQSLDQGLQFLIQYYNGEERAKGNILERFSAQQFPDLHSELNLSSLELGDSALYFCASSPGQVGYEQYFGPGTRLTVT.

This chain uses TRBV5-6 with TRBJ2-7; tentative D call: TRBD1 (5 bases). The germline V gene has CDR1 SGHDT and CDR2 YYEEEE. Trimming took off 4 bases at V and 4 bases at J, with 12 bases between the two ends. The CDR3 contains 13 residues. The chain's CDR3 is CASSTPGIYEQYF. CDR3 nucleotide sequence: TGTGCCAGCAGCACCCCAGGGATATACGAGCAGTACTTC.

The J gene is TRBJ1-1, the V gene TRBV7-9; 7 positions agree with TRBD1. Germline-derived CDR1 and CDR2 are SEHNR and FQNEAQ (reference sequence). The CDR3 is 12 amino acids. This CDR3 reads CVEEGAYTEAFF. The CDR3 DNA is TGTGTCGAGGAGGGGGCGTACACTGAAGCTTTCTTT. Combining the CDR3 with reference TRBV7-9 and TRBJ1-1 gives the whole variable domain DTGVSQNPRHKITKRGQNVTFRCDPISEHNRLYWYRQTLGQGPEFLTYFQNEAQLEKSRLLSDRFSAERPKGSFSTLEIQRTEQGDSAMYLCVEEGAYTEAFFGQGTRLTVV.

The chain couples TRBV6-1 to TRBJ1-1, with no clear D. CDR1 and CDR2 (germline): MNHNS, SASEGT. The CDR3 consists of 13 residues. The V end lost 8 bases, the J end lost 0 bases, and 10 bases lay between the germline ends. CDR3 sequence: CASGNTVNTEAFF. The CDR3 nucleotides read TGTGCCAGCGGTAATACAGTGAACACTGAAGCTTTCTTT.

CDR3 sequence reads: CASSTGGPGQANQPQHF. CDR3 nucleotides: TGTGCCAGTAGCACGGGGGGACCGGGACAGGCTAATCAGCCCCAGCATTTT. The V call is TRBV19, the J call TRBJ1-5, with 8 bases aligning to TRBD1. Per germline, CDR1 LNHDA and CDR2 SQIVND (reference sequence). The J segment lost 4 bases and the V segment lost 6 bases, leaving 14 bases of the junction unmatched. CDR3 size: 17 residues.

The rearrangement uses TRBV6-5 and TRBJ2-7; 12 bases map to TRBD2. V shed 2 bases, J shed 6 bases, and the junction held 8 bases outside the gene matches. CDR1 and CDR2 from the germline V gene are MNHEY and SVGAGI. The CDR3 extends over 16 amino acids. The CDR3 is CASSYTYGLAGREQYF. The CDR3 DNA sequence: TGTGCCAGCAGTTACACATACGGACTAGCGGGACGCGAGCAGTACTTC.

The genes are TRBV19 and TRBJ1-5; no definite D call. Germline CDR1 and CDR2: LNHDA and SQIVND (reference sequence). The CDR3 runs to 14 residues. V lost 5 bases and J lost 3, with 11 bases in between. The CDR3 nucleotides read TGTGCCAGTAGTTCTGAGACTCTCAATCAGCCCCAGCATTTT. Protein product: CASSSETLNQPQHF.

The CDR3 region is CASSPQTTNTGELFF. CDR3 nucleotides: TGTGCCAGCAGCCCACAGACCACGAACACCGGGGAGCTGTTTTTT. The V gene is TRBV4-2, the J gene TRBJ2-2; D is undetermined. The V end was cut by 4 bases, the J end by 0 bases, with 9 bases between. CDR3 length: 15 amino acids. Germline V gene sequence: CDR1 LGHNA, CDR2 YNFKEQ.

V and J are TRBV5-1 and TRBJ1-5; 10 nucleotides agree with TRBD1. CDR1 is SGHRS, CDR2 YFSETQ, per germline. The trim removed 3 bases at V and 2 bases at J, leaving 2 bases unmatched. The length of the CDR3 is 15 residues. The CDR3 nucleotides read TGCGCCAGCAGCTCGACAGGGGGCGGCAATCAGCCCCAGCATTTT. Translated: CASSSTGGGNQPQHF.

The chain combines TRBV2 with TRBJ2-5; D is undetermined. Trimming shortened V by 2 bases and J by 0 bases, and 7 bases separated the two germline ends. The CDR3 is 14 residues long. Germline V CDR1 and CDR2: SNHLY, FYNNEI. As DNA, the CDR3 is TGTGCCAGCAGTGAACAGTGGTACCAAGAGACCCAGTACTTC. It codes for CASSEQWYQETQYF.

The chain links TRBV10-3 to TRBJ2-7, with 7 positions matching TRBD2. The V segment lost 4 bases and the J segment 5 bases; nucleotides outside the gene matches: 8. This CDR3 has 14 amino acids. The germline V gene encodes CDR1 ENHRY and CDR2 SYGVKD. The CDR3 DNA is TGTGCCATCAGTGGCGGGGGATACGAAGACGAGCAGTACTTC. It specifies CAISGGGYEDEQYF.

This chain connects TRBV6-5 to TRBJ2-7, with a possible D match to TRBD1 (5 bases). Germline V gene sequence: CDR1 MNHEY, CDR2 SVGAGI. V was cut by 4 bases and J by 5 bases, with 18 bases left in between. CDR3 length: 15 residues. CDR3 DNA sequence: TGTGCCAGCAGTTTCCGGGCAGGGATAGTAAACGAGCAGTACTTC. Its protein is CASSFRAGIVNEQYF.

This sequence joins TRBV4-1 and TRBJ2-5; D is ambiguous. Trimming cost V 1 base and J 4 bases, with 10 bases left between them. Germline V lookup: CDR1 MGHRA, CDR2 YSYEKL. The CDR3 has 14 amino acids. The CDR3 coding sequence is TGCGCCAGCAGCCAAGGGCTAGTAAGAGAGACCCAGTACTTC. It encodes CASSQGLVRETQYF.

This chain uses TRBV29-1 with TRBJ1-1; D is undetermined. V lost 3 bases, J lost 4 bases, and 15 bases lay in between. CDR1 and CDR2 (germline): SQVTM, ANQGSEA. The CDR3 consists of 14 residues. CDR3 sequence (DNA): TGCAGCGTTGATGGGCAGGCTCTGGGCACTGAAGCTTTCTTT. Translating it yields CSVDGQALGTEAFF.